Listed below are T cell receptor beta chains from one sample, sequenced in a study of control samples from healthy donors and cancer patients. Profiling relied on immunoSEQ multiplex PCR, and the TCRdb table lists in-frame clones only, not all of them. This table has 150,000 to 200,000 clones, around 94% appearing once. Sequencing was done on a sample of blood. The origin of the receptors is a man younger than 45 in good health. Both conserved end residues are part of each CDR3.

cdr3_length	v_call	j_call	cdr3_aa
13	TRBV27	TRBJ2-4	CASSYRPPNIQYF
15	TRBV19	TRBJ2-5	CASSIGTLGRETQYF
16	TRBV27	TRBJ1-1	CASSLTGGLMNTEAFF
16	TRBV9	TRBJ2-4	CASSLSTGTANNIQYF
15	TRBV19	TRBJ1-1	CASSIGYMAYTEAFF
13	TRBV30	TRBJ1-3	CAWSGGLGNTIYF
22	TRBV5-1	TRBJ2-5	CASSYGLAGGPKRGTSLETQYF
15	TRBV3-1/TRBV3-2	TRBJ1-4	CASSHSGTGEEKLFF
16	TRBV24-1	TRBJ2-5	CATSDRLAGEGETQYF
16	TRBV4-3	TRBJ1-6	CASSQELPSLNSPLHF
14	TRBV4-1	TRBJ2-1	CASSRTGASNEQFF
15	TRBV5-4	TRBJ1-3	CASSLEGGAGNTIYF
14	TRBV27	TRBJ1-6	CASSLIGGNSPLHF
15	TRBV11-3	TRBJ2-3	CASSLGSGRSDTQYF
12	TRBV28	TRBJ2-7	CASSLFRTSLYF
14	TRBV28	TRBJ2-7	CASSFGTHSYEQYF
16	TRBV11-2	TRBJ2-3	CASSLGSRPPLDTQYF
16	TRBV19	TRBJ2-6	CASSIGLTAGANVLTF
16	TRBV5-5	TRBJ1-6	CASSLQGRSYNSPLHF
15	TRBV6-2/TRBV6-3	TRBJ1-1	CASSKNWGRDTEAFF
15	TRBV5-1	TRBJ2-6	CASSLSSAGANVLTF
15	TRBV27	TRBJ2-1	CASSPMASGMVEQFF
13	TRBV27	TRBJ1-1	CASSLISHTEAFF
15	TRBV10-3	TRBJ2-7	CAISVGFGRSYEQYF
11	TRBV30	TRBJ1-2	CAWGRDYGYTF
15	TRBV6-5	TRBJ2-3	CASSGANKQGAPQYF
15	TRBV3-1/TRBV3-2	TRBJ2-1	CASSPRDRAYNEQFF
14	TRBV6-5	TRBJ2-1	CATSTGIAFNEQFF
14	TRBV10-3	TRBJ2-1	CAISESRGGDEQFF
14	TRBV30	TRBJ2-7	CAWSPLTGGYEQYF
14	TRBV11-2	TRBJ2-7	CASSFPGTGVEQYF
14	TRBV7-9	TRBJ1-1	CASSSNKGYTEAFF
14	TRBV6-2/TRBV6-3	TRBJ2-7	CASSGDSRGYEQYF
16	TRBV7-9	TRBJ2-7	CASSSPTASWAYEQYF
15	TRBV6-6	TRBJ1-2	CASSPPRGHGYGYTF
16	TRBV5-1	TRBJ2-1	CASSLAQGSSYNEQFF
14	TRBV10-3	TRBJ1-1	CAISGTGGTTEAFF
16	TRBV7-3	TRBJ2-1	CASSPKAGLGYNEQFF
14	TRBV30	TRBJ1-2	CAWSRRGANYGYTF
13	TRBV2	TRBJ2-1	CATRGGAYNEQFF
16	TRBV18	TRBJ1-4	CASSPFPKQGEEKLFF
13	TRBV4-3	TRBJ2-1	CASSQQAYNEQFF
14	TRBV4-1	TRBJ2-3	CASSRDKNTDTQYF
16	TRBV28	TRBJ1-4	CASSPGQFATNEKLFF
14	TRBV3-1/TRBV3-2	TRBJ2-3	CASSPGTYTDTQYF
16	TRBV6-2/TRBV6-3	TRBJ1-3	CASSYQRGDPGNTIYF
16	TRBV24-1	TRBJ2-2	CATSAAGGPSTGELFF
13	TRBV6-2/TRBV6-3	TRBJ2-5	CASSYGIGETQYF
13	TRBV30	TRBJ2-5	CAWQRGTGETQYF
16	TRBV5-5	TRBJ1-5	CASSLAAGTGNQPQHF
17	TRBV6-6	TRBJ1-4	CASRRQRVIGANEKLFF
14	TRBV5-4	TRBJ2-7	CASRPWTSGYEQYF
11	TRBV18	TRBJ2-7	CASSLADEQYF
16	TRBV6-4	TRBJ2-3	CASSEDQGQGSDTQYF
15	TRBV21-1	TRBJ2-2	CASSKVRANTGELFF
14	TRBV6-2/TRBV6-3	TRBJ2-2	CASSLQGASGELFF
13	TRBV4-3	TRBJ1-1	CASSQDQDTEAFF